The 28 T cell receptor beta chains below all came from one sample that was sequenced in a study of T cells and Merkel cell carcinoma outcomes. Measured with immunoSEQ multiplex PCR; TCRdb has only the in-frame clones, and not every one. The sample lists some 16,000 clones; roughly 79% were seen once. The sample comprised tumor tissue from Merkel cell carcinoma. The receptors originated from a human donor with Merkel cell carcinoma.

The chain couples TRBV5-4 to TRBJ2-7, with D unresolved. Trimming took 1 base from V and 12 from J, leaving 17 bases between them. The CDR3 loop spans 13 amino acids. CDR1 is SGHNT and CDR2 is YYREEE in the germline V gene (reference sequence). The DNA of the CDR3 is TGTGCCAGCAGCTTGTACGCCACGGCGGTGCTGTACTTC. This codes for CASSLYATAVLYF.

The J gene is TRBJ2-7, the V gene TRBV5-8, with D uncertain. In germline, CDR1 is SGHTS, CDR2 YDEGEE. The V end lost 0 bases, the J end lost 3 bases, and 7 bases lay between the germline ends. The CDR3 runs 13 residues. The DNA for the CDR3 is TGTGCCAGCAGCTTGGGTCAGAACTACGAGCAGTACTTC. This encodes CASSLGQNYEQYF.

The V call is TRBV28, the J call TRBJ1-2; TRBD1 is a possible D gene (6 bases). This CDR3 spans 14 amino acids. Deletions cut 6 bases from V and 4 bases from J, with 15 bases between. Germline V gives CDR1 MDHEN, CDR2 SYDVKM. This CDR3 reads CASRESGAGYGYTF. Written as DNA, the CDR3 is TGTGCCAGCAGGGAATCGGGGGCGGGCTATGGCTACACCTTC.

The chain joins TRBV11-3 to TRBJ1-1; a weak D match, TRBD1 (6 bases). V lost 8 bases to trimming and J lost 2 bases, with 12 bases between them. This CDR3 is 13 amino acids long. Germline V lookup: CDR1 SGHNT, CDR2 YENEEA. CDR3 region: CASVTGKNTEAFF. CDR3 nucleotides: TGTGCCAGCGTTACAGGGAAAAACACTGAAGCTTTCTTT.

This clone was found a few times. V and J are TRBV28 and TRBJ1-3; D not certain. Germline CDR1 and CDR2: MDHEN and SYDVKM. The CDR3 has 10 residues. Trimming took off 8 bases at V and 5 bases at J, with 4 bases between the two ends. The CDR3 loop is CASGRNTIYF. CDR3 bases: TGTGCCAGCGGCCGAAACACCATATATTTT.

The chain is built from TRBV30 and TRBJ2-7; TRBD2 matches at 10 bases. Trimming removed 8 bases from V and 7 bases from J; junction bases left unmatched: 8. The CDR3 is 12 amino acids. Looked up from germline, CDR1 is GTSNPN and CDR2 is SVGIG (reference sequence). The CDR3 loop is CAASGGAWEQYF. The DNA of the CDR3 is TGTGCCGCCAGCGGGGGGGCCTGGGAGCAGTACTTC.

The chain uses TRBV2 and TRBJ2-2; 10 nucleotides align to TRBD2. Trimming removed 6 bases from V and 3 bases from J; junction bases left unmatched: 4. The germline V gene encodes CDR1 SNHLY and CDR2 FYNNEI. This CDR3 contains 15 residues. CDR3 DNA sequence: TGTGCCAGCAGCCCCGGACTAGCGGACACCGGGGAGCTGTTTTTT. It codes for CASSPGLADTGELFF.

A single count supports this clone. The chain recombines TRBV29-1 with TRBJ2-1, with D perhaps matching TRBD1 (6 bases). Trimming cost V 7 bases and J 6 bases, with 22 bases left between them. In germline, CDR1 is SQVTM, CDR2 ANQGSEA. The CDR3 contains 15 residues. CDR3 coding DNA: TGCAGCGGTGGCCGGGACACCGGAGGCGGCAATGAGCAGTTCTTC. Translation: CSGGRDTGGGNEQFF.

The gene calls are TRBV2 and TRBJ1-1; D possibly corresponds to TRBD1 (6 bases). Germline loops: CDR1 SNHLY, CDR2 FYNNEI. The CDR3 is 13 residues long. V shed 4 bases and J shed 5 bases, with 11 bases lying between them. CDR3 loop: CASSGGGRTEAFF. Written as DNA, the CDR3 is TGTGCCAGCAGTGGGGGGGGCCGGACTGAAGCTTTCTTT.

This clone was picked up one time. The rearrangement links TRBV30 to TRBJ1-5; 7 bases are a match to TRBD1. Unmatched junction bases numbered 5, after V lost 0 bases and J lost 6 bases. Germline CDR1 GTSNPN, CDR2 SVGIG (reference sequence). The CDR3 has 14 residues. In nucleotides, the CDR3 is TGTGCCTGGAGTGTTGGAGGGGGCAGTCAGCCCCAGCATTTT. Translating it yields CAWSVGGGSQPQHF.

The chain recombines TRBV10-1 with TRBJ1-4; unclear D gene. CDR1 and CDR2 from the germline V gene are WNHNN and SYGVQD (reference sequence). The CDR3 totals 14 residues. Trimming left V 11 bases short and J 6 bases short, with 19 bases between. CDR3 DNA: TGCGCCGGACCCCTCCGGGGTGCCGATGAAAAACTGTTTTTT. Protein: CAGPLRGADEKLFF.

This chain uses TRBV5-1 with TRBJ2-2; D gene ambiguous. This CDR3 spans 14 amino acids. Trimming took off 0 bases at V and 6 bases at J, with 9 bases between the two ends. Per germline, CDR1 SGHRS and CDR2 YFSETQ. CDR3 in amino acids: CASSLAPEPGELFF. CDR3 nucleotides: TGCGCCAGCAGCTTGGCCCCAGAACCCGGGGAGCTGTTTTTT.

The rearrangement uses TRBV11-2 and TRBJ2-7; the D is unclear. V lost 3 bases to trimming and J lost 2 bases, with 14 bases between them. Germline CDR1 reads SGHAT; CDR2 reads FQNNGV. The length of the CDR3 is 15 residues. The CDR3 sequence: CASSFGGSNTYEQYF. The CDR3 nucleotides read TGTGCCAGCAGCTTCGGTGGATCGAATACCTACGAGCAGTACTTC. Full variable domain (remainder filled in from reference TRBV11-2 and TRBJ2-7): EAGVAQSPRYKIIEKRQSVAFWCNPISGHATLYWYQQILGQGPKLLIQFQNNGVVDDSQLPKDRFSAERLKGVDSTLKIQPAKLEDSAVYLCASSFGGSNTYEQYFGPGTRLTVT.

The chain links TRBV19 to TRBJ2-2, with D unresolved. V was shortened by 3 bases and J by 3 bases, with 8 bases between the two germline ends. Germline V gene data show CDR1 as LNHDA and CDR2 as SQIVND (reference sequence). This CDR3 has 14 residues. The CDR3 nucleotides are TGTGCCAGTAGTATTGGGCTCCACACCGGGGAGCTGTTTTTT. It translates to CASSIGLHTGELFF.

V is TRBV2 and J is TRBJ1-1; no reliable D call. The CDR3 is 14 residues long. Trimming removed 3 bases from V and 0 bases from J, with 8 bases in between. Germline CDR1 SNHLY, CDR2 FYNNEI. The CDR3 protein is CASSEGILNTEAFF. The CDR3 DNA reads TGTGCCAGCAGTGAGGGGATCTTGAACACTGAAGCTTTCTTT.

The chain is built from TRBV28 and TRBJ1-4, with D possibly being TRBD1 (6 bases). The germline gives CDR1 MDHEN, CDR2 SYDVKM. The V end lost 7 bases, the J end lost 8 bases, and 20 bases lay between the germline ends. The CDR3 sequence is 15 residues long. Written as DNA, the CDR3 is TGTGCCAGCAACTCCCAAGGGGGGCGAGGGGAAAAACTGTTTTTT. Protein sequence: CASNSQGGRGEKLFF.

There are a few counts of this clone. This chain uses TRBV6-5 with TRBJ1-2; D is unresolved. CDR1 MNHEY and CDR2 SVGAGI come from the germline V gene. CDR3 length: 14 residues. The germline V and J ends were trimmed by 2 bases and 2 bases, with 9 bases remaining between them. The CDR3: CASSYGRHNYGYTF. The DNA of the CDR3 is TGTGCCAGCAGTTACGGCCGACACAACTATGGCTACACCTTC.

This chain uses TRBV7-9 with TRBJ1-6; a weak D match, TRBD1 (5 bases). The CDR3 is 14 residues long. Germline V lookup: CDR1 SEHNR, CDR2 FQNEAQ (reference sequence). Trimming shortened V by 7 bases and J by 9 bases, and 16 bases separated the two germline ends. CDR3 coding DNA: TGTGCCAGCACCTGGGAGGGGATGGGTTCACCCCTCCACTTT. Protein: CASTWEGMGSPLHF. Based on the CDR3 plus reference TRBV7-9 and TRBJ1-6, the full variable domain is DTGVSQNPRHKITKRGQNVTFRCDPISEHNRLYWYRQTLGQGPEFLTYFQNEAQLEKSRLLSDRFSAERPKGSFSTLEIQRTEQGDSAMYLCASTWEGMGSPLHFGNGTRLTVT.

The rearrangement joins TRBV5-1 to TRBJ2-2, with D possibly matching TRBD1 (6 bases). The CDR3 contains 17 residues. Germline CDR1 is SGHRS and CDR2 is YFSETQ. The V end was cut by 3 bases, the J end by 4 bases, with 19 bases between. As DNA, the CDR3 is TGCGCCAGCAGCTGGGGGCGTTTAATGAAAGGCACCGGGGAGCTGTTTTTT. Its translation: CASSWGRLMKGTGELFF. The entire variable domain, with the rest obtained from reference TRBV5-1 and TRBJ2-2, is as follows: KAGVTQTPRYLIKTRGQQVTLSCSPISGHRSVSWYQQTPGQGLQFLFEYFSETQRNKGNFPGRFSGRQFSNSRSEMNVSTLELGDSALYLCASSWGRLMKGTGELFFGEGSRLTVL.

V gene TRBV30 combines with J gene TRBJ1-5; D is undetermined. Germline V gene data show CDR1 as GTSNPN and CDR2 as SVGIG (reference sequence). The CDR3 covers 14 residues. Trimming took off 0 bases at V and 5 bases at J, with 11 bases between the two ends. The CDR3 is CAWSVSVADQPQHF. Here the CDR3 DNA reads TGTGCCTGGAGTGTGTCGGTTGCCGATCAGCCCCAGCATTTT.

The chain is built from TRBV7-9 and TRBJ1-1; a weak D match, TRBD1 (6 bases). V was clipped by 5 bases and J by 4 bases, with 11 bases between them. The CDR3 is made up of 13 amino acids. Germline CDR1 SEHNR, CDR2 FQNEAQ (reference sequence). This chain's CDR3 is CASSTQGSTEAFF. CDR3 DNA: TGTGCCAGCAGCACTCAGGGGAGCACTGAAGCTTTCTTT.

This clone was counted a single time. The chain couples TRBV2 to TRBJ1-4, with a possible D match to TRBD1 (6 bases). The CDR3 spans 11 residues. V was shortened by 5 bases and J by 16 bases, with 14 bases between the two germline ends. Germline CDR1 reads SNHLY; CDR2 reads FYNNEI. CDR3 residues: CASSMGDRPFF. CDR3 in DNA: TGTGCCAGCAGTATGGGCGACAGGCCGTTTTTT.

Turning to this clone: The same CDR3 arises from other DNA sequences in this sample as well. The J gene is TRBJ2-2, the V gene TRBV5-1; no reliable D call. The germline gives CDR1 SGHRS, CDR2 YFSETQ. The CDR3 contains 15 residues. The V and J ends lost 0 bases and 6 bases respectively, with 12 bases between them. Written as DNA, the CDR3 is TGCGCCAGCAGCTTGGCCCGTACGAGCTCCGGGGAGCTGTTTTTT. This translates into CASSLARTSSGELFF.

The chain has TRBV7-9 and TRBJ2-1, with 8 bases identical to TRBD1. The CDR3 contains 17 residues. Germline lookup yields CDR1 SEHNR and CDR2 FQNEAQ (reference sequence). Unmatched junction bases numbered 11, after V lost 6 bases and J lost 1 base. In DNA, the CDR3 is TGTGCCAGCAGTTTACAGGGGGAGCTTAGGTCCTACAATGAGCAGTTCTTC. Protein: CASSLQGELRSYNEQFF.

The genes are TRBV10-3 and TRBJ1-5; possible D gene TRBD1, 5 bases. The length of the CDR3 is 12 residues. The ends were cut back, 11 bases at V and 8 bases at J, with 16 bases in the middle. Germline V lookup: CDR1 ENHRY, CDR2 SYGVKD. CDR3 region: CAGGEGREPQHF. CDR3 nucleotides: TGTGCCGGAGGGGAGGGGCGAGAGCCCCAGCATTTT.

This clone has only a few counts. V is TRBV5-1 and J is TRBJ2-7; D tentatively fits TRBD1 or TRBD2 (7 bases each). The CDR3 extends over 13 amino acids. The ends were cut back, 3 bases at V and 4 bases at J, with 11 bases in the middle. Germline CDR1 SGHRS, CDR2 YFSETQ. CDR3 residues: CASSSGGQYEQYF. CDR3 coding DNA: TGCGCCAGCAGCTCGGGGGGACAGTACGAGCAGTACTTC.

The chain combines TRBV10-3 with TRBJ1-1; TRBD1 matches 8 bases. The CDR3 is 14 amino acids. CDR1 is ENHRY, CDR2 SYGVKD, per germline. The V segment lost 8 bases and the J segment 1 base; nucleotides outside the gene matches: 6. CDR3 nucleotides: TGTGCCATCGGAACCGGGACAGGGAACACTGAAGCTTTCTTT. This gives the protein CAIGTGTGNTEAFF.

This clone has just one count. This sequence joins TRBV7-6 and TRBJ1-1, with D perhaps TRBD1 (6 bases). This CDR3 is built from 14 residues. Trimming pared 6 bases from V and 8 bases from J, leaving 19 bases between. Per germline, CDR1 SGHVS and CDR2 FNYEAQ. Here the CDR3 reads CASRPGQTTGEAFF. For the CDR3, the DNA is TGTGCCAGCAGACCCGGACAGACGACTGGGGAAGCTTTCTTT.